This T cell receptor (beta chain) was observed in a study of vaccination and CD4 T cells after COVID-19. Study-wide background: Convalescent cases consisted of six males and four females, of whom two were Hispanic. Post-COVID samples had a sampling time that fell a median roughly 98 days after diagnosis (range 35 to 161). Study-wide findings and caveats: It was observed that, in convalescent patients, a median about 90% of reactive clones arose only post-vaccination.

This clonotype occurred a few times. Its cognate antigen is unknown. The Oncomine TCR Beta short-read assay sequenced DNA from cultured CD4+ T cells. TCRdb itself ran the PCR reads through MiXCR, one entry per CDR3 protein. The table includes almost 20,000 distinct CDR3 sequences, about 51% detected once. Treatment: approximately nine-day PBMC culture with coronavirus spike peptide pools or control peptides (ViraFEST assay). V lost 7 bases to trimming and J lost 1 base, with 17 bases between them. CDR3 length: 16 residues. CDR1 is MNHNS and CDR2 is SASEGT in the germline V gene. The sequenced sample was CD4+ T cells from blood, cultured in vitro. J is TRBJ2-1 and V is TRBV6-1; no clear D gene. The TCR comes from a human donor who had recovered from COVID-19. The DNA of the CDR3 is TGTGCCAGCAAACTTGGGGTAGCAGAGTCCTACAATGAGCAGTTCTTC. Translated, it gives CASKLGVAESYNEQFF.